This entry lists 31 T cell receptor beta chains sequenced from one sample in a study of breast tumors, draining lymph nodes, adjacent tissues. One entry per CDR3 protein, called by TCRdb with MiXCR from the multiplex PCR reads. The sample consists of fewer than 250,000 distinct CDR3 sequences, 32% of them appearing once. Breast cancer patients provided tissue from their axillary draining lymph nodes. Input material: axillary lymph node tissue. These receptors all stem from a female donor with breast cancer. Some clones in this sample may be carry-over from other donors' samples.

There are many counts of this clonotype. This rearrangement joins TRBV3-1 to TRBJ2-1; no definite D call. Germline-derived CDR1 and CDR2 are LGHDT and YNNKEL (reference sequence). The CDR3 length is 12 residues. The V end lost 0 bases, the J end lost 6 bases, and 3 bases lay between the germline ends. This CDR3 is CASSQEVNEQFF. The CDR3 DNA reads TGTGCCAGCAGCCAAGAAGTCAATGAGCAGTTCTTC.

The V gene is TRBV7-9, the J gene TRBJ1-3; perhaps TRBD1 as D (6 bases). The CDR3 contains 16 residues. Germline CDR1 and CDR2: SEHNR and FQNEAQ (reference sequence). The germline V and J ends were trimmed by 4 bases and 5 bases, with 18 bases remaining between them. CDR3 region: CASSSPTGGQRNTIYF. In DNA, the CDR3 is TGTGCCAGCAGCTCCCCGACGGGGGGCCAGAGAAACACCATATATTTT.

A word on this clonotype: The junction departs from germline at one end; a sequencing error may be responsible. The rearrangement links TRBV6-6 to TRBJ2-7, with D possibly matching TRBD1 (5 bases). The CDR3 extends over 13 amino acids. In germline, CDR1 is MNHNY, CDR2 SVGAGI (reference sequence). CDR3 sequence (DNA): TGTGCCGGCAGTCACGATAGGCCCACCAGGGAGTACTTC. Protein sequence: CAGSHDRPTREYF.

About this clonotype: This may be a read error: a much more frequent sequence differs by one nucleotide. DNA for the CDR3: TGTGCCAGCAGCAGAGGGAACTCCTACGAGCAGTACGTC. Protein: CASSRGNSYEQYV. This chain links TRBV27 with TRBJ2-7; perhaps TRBD2 as D (5 bases). This CDR3 contains 13 residues. V lost 6 bases to trimming and J lost 0 bases, with 9 bases between them. Per the germline V gene, CDR1 is MNHEY and CDR2 is SMNVEV (reference sequence).

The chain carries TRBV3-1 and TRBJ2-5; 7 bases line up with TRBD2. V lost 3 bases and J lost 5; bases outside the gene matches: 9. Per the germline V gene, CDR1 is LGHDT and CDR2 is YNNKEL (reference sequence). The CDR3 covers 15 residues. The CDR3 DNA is TGTGCCAGCAGCCAGGGGAGGGCCGCCGTGGAGACCCAGTACTTC. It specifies CASSQGRAAVETQYF.

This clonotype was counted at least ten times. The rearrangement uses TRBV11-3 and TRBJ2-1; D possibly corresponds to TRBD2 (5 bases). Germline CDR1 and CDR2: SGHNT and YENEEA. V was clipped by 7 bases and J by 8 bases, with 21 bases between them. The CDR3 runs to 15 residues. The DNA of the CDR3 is TGTGCCAGCAAAGATAGATCGGGTAGCGCCCATGAGCAGTTCTTC. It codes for CASKDRSGSAHEQFF.

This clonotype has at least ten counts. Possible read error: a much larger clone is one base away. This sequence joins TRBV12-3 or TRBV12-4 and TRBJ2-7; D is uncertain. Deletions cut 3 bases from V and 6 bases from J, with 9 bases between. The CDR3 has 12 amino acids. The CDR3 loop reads CASSFGRGEQYF. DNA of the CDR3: TGTGCCAGCAGTTTCGGGCGCGGCGAGCAGTACTTC.

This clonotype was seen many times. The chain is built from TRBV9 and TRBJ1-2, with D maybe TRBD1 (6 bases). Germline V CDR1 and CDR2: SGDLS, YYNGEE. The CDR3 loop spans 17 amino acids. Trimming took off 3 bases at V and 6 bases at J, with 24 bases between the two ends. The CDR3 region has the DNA TGTGCCAGCAGCGAGGGTGCGGGGGCGAAAGTTATGGATGGCTACACCTTC. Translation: CASSEGAGAKVMDGYTF. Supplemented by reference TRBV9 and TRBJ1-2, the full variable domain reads DSGVTQTPKHLITATGQRVTLRCSPRSGDLSVYWYQQSLDQGLQFLIQYYNGEERAKGNILERFSAQQFPDLHSELNLSSLELGDSALYFCASSEGAGAKVMDGYTFGSGTRLTVV.

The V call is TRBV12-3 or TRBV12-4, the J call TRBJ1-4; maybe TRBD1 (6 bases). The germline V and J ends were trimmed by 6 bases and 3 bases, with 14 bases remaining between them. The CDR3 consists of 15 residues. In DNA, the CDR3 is TGTGCCAGCAGGCAGACAGGTTTTTCTAATGAAAAACTGTTTTTT. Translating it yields CASRQTGFSNEKLFF.

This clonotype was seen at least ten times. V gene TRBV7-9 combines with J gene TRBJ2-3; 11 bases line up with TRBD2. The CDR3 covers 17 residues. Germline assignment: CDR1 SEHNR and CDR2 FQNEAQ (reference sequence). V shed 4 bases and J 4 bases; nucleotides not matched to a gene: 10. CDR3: CASSSGLAGSRADTQYF. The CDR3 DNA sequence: TGTGCCAGCAGCTCCGGACTAGCGGGTTCAAGGGCAGATACGCAGTATTTT.

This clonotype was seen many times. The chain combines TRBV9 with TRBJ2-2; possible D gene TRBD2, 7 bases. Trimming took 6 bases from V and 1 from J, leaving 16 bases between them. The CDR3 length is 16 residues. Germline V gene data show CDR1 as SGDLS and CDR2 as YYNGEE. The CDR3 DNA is TGTGCCAGCACCGGCGGGGGCGGGAGGAACACCGGGGAGCTGTTTTTT. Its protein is CASTGGGGRNTGELFF.

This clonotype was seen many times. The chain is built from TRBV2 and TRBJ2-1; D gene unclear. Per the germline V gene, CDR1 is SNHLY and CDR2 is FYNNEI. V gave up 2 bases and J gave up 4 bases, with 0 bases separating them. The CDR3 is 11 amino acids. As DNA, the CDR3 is TGTGCCAGCAGTGAATACAATGAGCAGTTCTTC. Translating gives CASSEYNEQFF.

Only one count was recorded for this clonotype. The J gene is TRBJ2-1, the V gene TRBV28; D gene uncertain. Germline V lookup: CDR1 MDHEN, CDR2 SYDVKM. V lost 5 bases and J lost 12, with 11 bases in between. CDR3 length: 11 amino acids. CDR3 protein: CASSEQRGQFF. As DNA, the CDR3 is TGTGCCAGCAGTGAGCAGCGAGGGCAGTTCTTC.

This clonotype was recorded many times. CDR3 coding DNA: TGTGCCAGCAGTTCTAATACTCAGGCTACGCAGTATTTT. Translating gives CASSSNTQATQYF. The V and J genes are TRBV6-5 and TRBJ2-3; D unresolved. The V end was cut by 4 bases, the J end by 8 bases, with 13 bases between. Germline V gives CDR1 MNHEY, CDR2 SVGAGI. This CDR3 has 13 amino acids.

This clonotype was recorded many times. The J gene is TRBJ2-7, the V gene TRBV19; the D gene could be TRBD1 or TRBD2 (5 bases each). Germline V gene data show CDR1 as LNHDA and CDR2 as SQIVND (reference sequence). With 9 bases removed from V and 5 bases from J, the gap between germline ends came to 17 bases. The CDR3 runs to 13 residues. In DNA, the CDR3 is TGTGCCAGACCGGGACCGCGGGTACACGAGCAGTACTTC. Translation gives CARPGPRVHEQYF.

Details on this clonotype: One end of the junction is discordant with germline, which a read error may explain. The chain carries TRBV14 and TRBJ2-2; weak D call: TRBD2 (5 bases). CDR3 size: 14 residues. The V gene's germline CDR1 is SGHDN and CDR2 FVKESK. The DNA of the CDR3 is TGTGCCAGCAGCCATGGCAGAAACACCGGGGAGCTGTCTTTT. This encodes CASSHGRNTGELSF.

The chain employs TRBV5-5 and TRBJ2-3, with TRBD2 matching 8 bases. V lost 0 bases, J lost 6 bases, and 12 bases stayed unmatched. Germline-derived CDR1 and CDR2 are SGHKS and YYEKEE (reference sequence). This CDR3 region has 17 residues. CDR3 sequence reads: CASSLDTATSEADTQYF. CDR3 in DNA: TGTGCCAGCAGCTTGGATACCGCGACTAGCGAGGCGGATACGCAGTATTTT.

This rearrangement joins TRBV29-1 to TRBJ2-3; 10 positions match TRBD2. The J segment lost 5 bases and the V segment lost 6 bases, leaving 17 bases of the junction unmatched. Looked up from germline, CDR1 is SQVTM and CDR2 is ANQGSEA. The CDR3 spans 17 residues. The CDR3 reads CSVKGELAGVFRDTQYF. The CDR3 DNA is TGCAGCGTCAAAGGGGAGCTAGCGGGAGTGTTCAGAGATACGCAGTATTTT.

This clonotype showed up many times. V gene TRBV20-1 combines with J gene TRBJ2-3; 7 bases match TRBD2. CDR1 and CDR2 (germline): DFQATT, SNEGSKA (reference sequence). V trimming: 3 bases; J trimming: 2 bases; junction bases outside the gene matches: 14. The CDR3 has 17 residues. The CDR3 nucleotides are TGCAGTGCTAGGGGGGGTGGGAGCGGGGCCTACACAGATACGCAGTATTTT. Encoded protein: CSARGGGSGAYTDTQYF.

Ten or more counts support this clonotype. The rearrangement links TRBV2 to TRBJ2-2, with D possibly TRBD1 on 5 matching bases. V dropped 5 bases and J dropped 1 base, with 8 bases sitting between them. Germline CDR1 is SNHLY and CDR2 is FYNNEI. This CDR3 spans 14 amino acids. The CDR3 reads CASSYQGNTGELFF. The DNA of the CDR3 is TGTGCCAGCAGTTACCAGGGGAACACCGGGGAGCTGTTTTTT.

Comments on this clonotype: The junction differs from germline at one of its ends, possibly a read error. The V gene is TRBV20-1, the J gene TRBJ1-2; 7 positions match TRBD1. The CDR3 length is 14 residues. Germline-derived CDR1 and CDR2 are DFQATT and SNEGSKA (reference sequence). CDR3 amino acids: CSAPDPGQNSGYTF. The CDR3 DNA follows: TGCAGTGCTCCAGACCCGGGACAGAACTCTGGCTACACCTTC.

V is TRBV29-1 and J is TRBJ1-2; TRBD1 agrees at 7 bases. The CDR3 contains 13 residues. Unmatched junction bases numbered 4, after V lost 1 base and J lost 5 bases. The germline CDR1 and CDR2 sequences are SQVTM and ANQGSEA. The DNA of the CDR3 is TGCAGCGTTGAAGTTGCACAGGGGTATGGCTACACCTTC. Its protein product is CSVEVAQGYGYTF.

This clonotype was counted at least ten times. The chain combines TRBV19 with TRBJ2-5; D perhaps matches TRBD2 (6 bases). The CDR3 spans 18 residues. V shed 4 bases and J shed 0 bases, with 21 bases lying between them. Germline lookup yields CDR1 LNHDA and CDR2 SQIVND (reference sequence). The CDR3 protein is CASSRTDRAGAYQETQYF. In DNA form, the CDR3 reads TGTGCCAGTAGTAGAACCGACCGAGCGGGCGCTTACCAAGAGACCCAGTACTTC. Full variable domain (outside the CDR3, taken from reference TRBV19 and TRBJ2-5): DGGITQSPKYLFRKEGQNVTLSCEQNLNHDAMYWYRQDPGQGLRLIYYSQIVNDFQKGDIAEGYSVSREKKESFPLTVTSAQKNPTAFYLCASSRTDRAGAYQETQYFGPGTRLLVL.

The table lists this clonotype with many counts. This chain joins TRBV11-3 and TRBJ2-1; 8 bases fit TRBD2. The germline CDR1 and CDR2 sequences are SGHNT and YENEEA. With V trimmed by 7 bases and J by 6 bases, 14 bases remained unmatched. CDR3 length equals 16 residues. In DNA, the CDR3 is TGTGCCAGCATGGGGCCGGGACTAGGAGGGGGCAATGAGCAGTTCTTC. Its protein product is CASMGPGLGGGNEQFF.

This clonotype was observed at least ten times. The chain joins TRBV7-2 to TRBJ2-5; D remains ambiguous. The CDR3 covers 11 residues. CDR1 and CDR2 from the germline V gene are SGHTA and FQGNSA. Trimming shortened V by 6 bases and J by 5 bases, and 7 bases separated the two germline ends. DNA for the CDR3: TGTGCCAGCAGTTTAACGGAGACCCAGTACTTC. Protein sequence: CASSLTETQYF.

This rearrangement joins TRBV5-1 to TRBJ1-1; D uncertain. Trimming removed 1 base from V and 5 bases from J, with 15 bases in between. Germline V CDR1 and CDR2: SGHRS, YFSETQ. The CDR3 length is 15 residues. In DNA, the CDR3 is TGCGCCAGCAGCTTGACATCCGACGGGTTTACTGAAGCTTTCTTT. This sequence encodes CASSLTSDGFTEAFF.

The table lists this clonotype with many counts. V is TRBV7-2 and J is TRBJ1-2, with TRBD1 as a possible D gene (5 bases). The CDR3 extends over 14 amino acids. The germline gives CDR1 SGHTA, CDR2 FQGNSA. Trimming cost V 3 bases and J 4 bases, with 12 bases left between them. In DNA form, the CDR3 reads TGTGCCAGCAGCTTGGGGGGTGCTTTCTATGGCTACACCTTC. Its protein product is CASSLGGAFYGYTF.

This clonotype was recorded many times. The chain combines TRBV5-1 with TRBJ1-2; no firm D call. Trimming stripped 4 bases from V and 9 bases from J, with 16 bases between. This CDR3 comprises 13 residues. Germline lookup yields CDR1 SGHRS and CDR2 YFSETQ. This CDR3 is CASSGTGGRSYTF. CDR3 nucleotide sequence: TGCGCCAGCAGCGGAACGGGAGGGCGTAGCTACACCTTC.

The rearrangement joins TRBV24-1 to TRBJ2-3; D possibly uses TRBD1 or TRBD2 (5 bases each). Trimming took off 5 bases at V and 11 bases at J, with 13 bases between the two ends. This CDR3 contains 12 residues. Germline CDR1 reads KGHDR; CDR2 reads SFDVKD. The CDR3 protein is CATSARGREQYF. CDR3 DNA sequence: TGTGCCACCAGTGCCCGGGGACGGGAGCAGTATTTT.

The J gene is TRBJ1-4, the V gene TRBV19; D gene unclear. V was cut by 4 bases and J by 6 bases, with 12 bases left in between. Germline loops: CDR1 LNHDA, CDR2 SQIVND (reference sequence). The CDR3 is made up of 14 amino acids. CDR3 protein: CASSKEGRHEKLFF. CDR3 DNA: TGTGCCAGTAGTAAAGAGGGAAGACATGAAAAACTGTTTTTT. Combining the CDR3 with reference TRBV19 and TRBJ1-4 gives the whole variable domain DGGITQSPKYLFRKEGQNVTLSCEQNLNHDAMYWYRQDPGQGLRLIYYSQIVNDFQKGDIAEGYSVSREKKESFPLTVTSAQKNPTAFYLCASSKEGRHEKLFFGSGTQLSVL.

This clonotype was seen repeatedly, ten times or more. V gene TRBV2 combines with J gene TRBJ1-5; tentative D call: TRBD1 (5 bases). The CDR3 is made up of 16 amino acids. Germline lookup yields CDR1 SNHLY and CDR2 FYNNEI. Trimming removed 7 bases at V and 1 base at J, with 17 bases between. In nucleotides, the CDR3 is TGTGCCAGCATGCCGGCCCGGGGGGGAAGCAATCAGCCCCAGCATTTT. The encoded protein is CASMPARGGSNQPQHF.